This T cell receptor (beta chain) stems from a study of blood T cells in healthy people across ages. Sample-barcoded 5' priming and a J-beta primer mix drove a second PCR of roughly 7 to 11 cycles. TCRdb passed the 5' RACE reads through MiXCR, listing each CDR3 protein once. The table shows fewer than 800,000 distinct CDR3 sequences, with around 48% occurring only once. CDR3 size: 16 residues. With V trimmed by 4 bases and J by 12 bases, 16 bases remained unmatched. From germline, CDR1 is MNHEY and CDR2 SVGAGI. This clonotype showed up just a few times. The chain couples TRBV6-5 to TRBJ2-1; 9 nucleotides align to TRBD1. The receptor's source is a woman aged 55-69 years in good health. Sequencing was done on a sample of blood. The CDR3 DNA reads as TGTGCCAGCAGTTCCCGGGACAGGGCTACTAGCTCCCCGCAGTTCTTC. Protein sequence: CASSSRDRATSSPQFF.